The text below deals with one TCR beta chain. Template switching introduced a universal primer site, and the cDNA bore unique molecular identifiers. TCRdb reanalysed the 5' RACE reads using MiXCR and keeps one entry per CDR3 protein. This table holds approximately 190,000 distinct CDR3 sequences, roughly 15% found once. This CDR3 is 14 amino acids long. V lost 4 bases and J 6 bases, leaving 13 bases between the germline ends. Per the germline V gene, CDR1 is SGHTA and CDR2 is FQGNSA. This specimen belongs to a study of identical twins. The data also belong to a second study, concerning T cells expressing NK-cell markers. Per that study: There were seven HCMV-seropositive donors and one seronegative donor among the eight sequenced.

What was sequenced was CD8+ T cells sorted from blood. V usage is TRBV7-2 and J usage is TRBJ2-1, with D tentatively TRBD2 (5 bases). The sequence was obtained from a woman aged 18-29 years in good health. CDR3 nucleotides: TGTGCCAGCAGCTCCTCCGGGGATCTCAATGAGCAGTTCTTC. Translation gives CASSSSGDLNEQFF.